Listed below are T cell receptor beta chains from one sample, sequenced in a study of blood T cells in healthy people across ages. TCRdb fed the 5' RACE reads into MiXCR, producing one record per CDR3 protein. The repertoire holds about 1.8 million distinct CDR3 sequences, with approximately 50% as singletons. Sequenced material: blood. The receptors stem from a woman aged 40-49 years in good health. CDR3s include the opening cysteine and the closing phenylalanine or tryptophan. A D gene is named only where the DNA matches it firmly. The listing skips clone size in some rows; elsewhere it reads once, few, many or a size class.

cdr3_nt cdr3_aa j_call v_call clone_size d_call
TGCGCCAGCAGCTTTGAAGGACAGCCCCAAAACATTCAGTACTTC CASSFEGQPQNIQYF TRBJ2-4 TRBV5-1 few .
TGTGCCAGTATTAAGGCGGGGGGCCCATACAATGAGCAGTTCTTC CASIKAGGPYNEQFF TRBJ2-1 TRBV19 . TRBD2
TGTGCCAGCAGCCAAGAAGTTTGGGAGACCCAGTACTTC CASSQEVWETQYF TRBJ2-5 TRBV4-2 few .
TGTGCCGGACAAAGGCAAGGAGGCGAGACCCAGTACTTC CAGQRQGGETQYF TRBJ2-5 TRBV6-2/TRBV6-3 . .
TGTGCCACCAGAGTCGGGGCGGGCGAGACCCAGTACTTC CATRVGAGETQYF TRBJ2-5 TRBV15 . .
TGTGCCACCAGAGAAAGCGGGAGCTCCTACAATGAGCAGTTCTTC CATRESGSSYNEQFF TRBJ2-1 TRBV24-1 . TRBD2
TGTGCCAGCACCACGGGTCGGGGACCACAGATAAAGCAGTATTTT CASTTGRGPQIKQYF TRBJ2-3 TRBV9 . .
TGCAGTGCGGGTCGCGGTAGCAATCAGCCCCAGCATTTT CSAGRGSNQPQHF TRBJ1-5 TRBV20-1 . .
TGCAGTGCTAGTGATAGGGGCTATTCCAAAAACATTCAGTACTTC CSASDRGYSKNIQYF TRBJ2-4 TRBV20-1 . .
TGTGCCAGCAGTTCCGGAGACAGGGACGAAGAGACCCAGTACTTC CASSSGDRDEETQYF TRBJ2-5 TRBV28 few TRBD1
TGTGCCAGCAGTAATTCGGACAGACCCTACGAGCAGTACTTC CASSNSDRPYEQYF TRBJ2-7 TRBV6-2/TRBV6-3 . .
TGTGCCAGCAGCGTAACAGGTGGCCAAGTCACAGATACGCAGTATTTT CASSVTGGQVTDTQYF TRBJ2-3 TRBV13 . .
TGCAGTGCTCTGGCAGGGGCCGCAACTAATGAAAAACTGTTTTTT CSALAGAATNEKLFF TRBJ1-4 TRBV20-1 few .
TGTGCCAGCAGCCACAGACAGGGGCAAGGAGATACGCAGTATTTT CASSHRQGQGDTQYF TRBJ2-3 TRBV7-8 few TRBD1
TGTGCCAGCAGCTTAGATGGTGGCAGACAAGCTTTCTTT CASSLDGGRQAFF TRBJ1-1 TRBV7-9 . .
TGCAGTGCCAACCAGCGACTAGCGGGGGGGGATGAAGAGACCCAGTACTTC CSANQRLAGGDEETQYF TRBJ2-5 TRBV20-1 . TRBD2
TGTGCCAGCAGTCAAGACCATATGGGCTACACCTTC CASSQDHMGYTF TRBJ1-2 TRBV27 . .
TGTGCCAGCAGCTTAGCGCTAAAGGTCGGAAATGAGCAGTTCTTC CASSLALKVGNEQFF TRBJ2-1 TRBV7-2 . .
TGTGCCAGCAGTCGACTCAGGGGGGACGGAGAGACCCAGTACTTC CASSRLRGDGETQYF TRBJ2-5 TRBV6-2/TRBV6-3 once .
TGTGCCAGCAGCACCCGGGACAGGCCTAATTCACCCCTCCACTTT CASSTRDRPNSPLHF TRBJ1-6 TRBV7-6 . TRBD1
TGTGCCAGCAGTTTAGGCTGGGTGTCCACAGATACGCAGTATTTT CASSLGWVSTDTQYF TRBJ2-3 TRBV28 . .
TGCAGTGCTAGACTGGTGAGCTCCTACGAGCAGTACTTC CSARLVSSYEQYF TRBJ2-7 TRBV20-1 . .
TGTGCCAGCTCAAGAGGGTCGGAGTACGAGCAGTACTTC CASSRGSEYEQYF TRBJ2-7 TRBV25-1 . .
TGCGCCAGCAAGGACGGTAGCACAGATACGCAGTATTTT CASKDGSTDTQYF TRBJ2-3 TRBV5-1 . .
TGTGCCAGCAGATTGGGCGGGGTGGCCCGATACAATGAGCAGTTCTTC CASRLGGVARYNEQFF TRBJ2-1 TRBV28 . .
TGTGCCAGCAGGAGAACTGTTGGACAGGGTTCATTTATTGAGCAGTTCTTC CASRRTVGQGSFIEQFF TRBJ2-1 TRBV2 few TRBD1
TGCGCCGGTAGCCAGGGAGACAGGGGGCCTTATGAGCAGTTCTTC CAGSQGDRGPYEQFF TRBJ2-1 TRBV4-1 . TRBD1
TGCAGTGCTAGCGGGGGGGGCGCAGGATATGGCTACACCTTC CSASGGGAGYGYTF TRBJ1-2 TRBV20-1 many .
TGTGCCAGCAGCTTCCGGGACTCGGATACGCAGTATTTT CASSFRDSDTQYF TRBJ2-3 TRBV7-2 few .
TGTGCCAGCAGTTTCCGACTAGCGGGGGGATCCTACGAGCAGTACTTC CASSFRLAGGSYEQYF TRBJ2-7 TRBV6-5 few TRBD2
TGTGCCAGCAGCATCGACAGTTACTACGAGCAGTACTTC CASSIDSYYEQYF TRBJ2-7 TRBV11-2 . .
TGTGCCAGCAGCTTCGGTCTCGACTTCTACGAGCAGTACTTC CASSFGLDFYEQYF TRBJ2-7 TRBV7-9 . .
TGTGCCAGCAGTTACCCGTTAAGCGGGGGATACGAGCAGTACTTC CASSYPLSGGYEQYF TRBJ2-7 TRBV6-6 few TRBD2
TGTGCCAGCAGCAAGGCGGGGGAAGGATATGGCTACACCTTC CASSKAGEGYGYTF TRBJ1-2 TRBV6-6 . .
TGCAGTGCTAGAACCGGGAAGGCTGGCTACACCTTC CSARTGKAGYTF TRBJ1-2 TRBV20-1 . .
TGTGCCAGCAAGGCCCCCGGGGAAAAACTGTTTTTT CASKAPGEKLFF TRBJ1-4 TRBV28 . .